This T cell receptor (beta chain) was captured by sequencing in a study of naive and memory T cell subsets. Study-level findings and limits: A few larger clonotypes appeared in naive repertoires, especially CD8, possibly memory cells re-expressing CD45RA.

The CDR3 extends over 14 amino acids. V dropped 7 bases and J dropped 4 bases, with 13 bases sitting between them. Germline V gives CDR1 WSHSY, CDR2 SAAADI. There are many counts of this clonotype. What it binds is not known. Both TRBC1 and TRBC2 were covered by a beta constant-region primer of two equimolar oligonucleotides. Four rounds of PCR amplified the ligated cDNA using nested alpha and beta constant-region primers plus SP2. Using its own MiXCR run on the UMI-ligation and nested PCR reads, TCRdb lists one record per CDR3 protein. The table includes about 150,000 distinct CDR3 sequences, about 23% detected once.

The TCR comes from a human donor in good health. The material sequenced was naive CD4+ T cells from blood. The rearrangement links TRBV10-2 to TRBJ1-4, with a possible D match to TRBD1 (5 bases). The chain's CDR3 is CASKAGANNEKLFF. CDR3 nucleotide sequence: TGCGCCAGCAAAGCCGGGGCGAATAATGAAAAACTGTTTTTT.